This T cell receptor (beta chain) was captured by sequencing in a study of cytomegalovirus exposure and HLA in healthy donors. The CDR3 has 17 amino acids. The V segment lost 2 bases and the J segment 0 bases; nucleotides outside the gene matches: 5. Germline-derived CDR1 and CDR2 are SGHAT and FQNNGV. General observations from the study: Differences between HLA loci emerged in a later analysis of TCR association rates, with DRB1 most and HLA-C fewest.

About this clone itself: Antigen: not known.

The PCR ran on 60 Vbeta and 13 Jbeta primers. Repertoires were generated with immunoSEQ multiplex PCR, while TCRdb's copy carries only in-frame clones and drops some. The table lists about 200,000 clones, 79% of them singletons. The clonotype was recovered from a girl aged 5-17 years in good health and CMV-seropositive. The material sequenced was PBMCs. V is TRBV11-2 and J is TRBJ2-3, with 10 bases lining up with TRBD2. CDR3 amino acids: CASSLSGGATSTDTQYF. As DNA, the CDR3 is TGTGCCAGCAGCTTAAGCGGGGGGGCCACTAGCACAGATACGCAGTATTTT.